A selection of T cell receptor beta chains follows, all from one sample in a study of blood T cell repertoires in COVID-19. Using immunoSEQ multiplex PCR, the repertoire was profiled, and TCRdb retains in-frame clones only, with some absent. This sample has approximately 380,000 clones, with 91% found just once. The specimen sequenced was PBMCs or T cells enriched from blood (not recorded which). These receptors were obtained from a woman aged 40 to 50 who had been exposed to COVID-19. Both conserved end residues are part of each CDR3. The order of the fields is V gene, D gene, J gene, CDR3 protein. D genes are given only for firm matches.

>TRBV4-2|TRBD2|TRBJ2-1
CASSQVPTSGGAVRRGEQFF
>TRBV7-3|NA|TRBJ1-1
CASSSGMNTEAFF
>TRBV2|NA|TRBJ2-7
CASSDSLGGVDEQYF
>TRBV6-5|NA|TRBJ1-2
CASSYQRQKANYGYTF
>TRBV6-4|NA|TRBJ1-6
CASSVEGNSPLHF
>TRBV15|NA|TRBJ1-2
CATSRVDRYYGYTF
>TRBV19|NA|TRBJ2-5
CASSIVAGGETQYF
>TRBV7-2|TRBD2|TRBJ2-7
CASSLVAGDEQYF
>TRBV7-8|NA|TRBJ1-1
CASSLAPGVRPEAFF
>TRBV19|NA|TRBJ1-3
CASSIPTGLTSGNTIYF
>TRBV5-6|TRBD1|TRBJ1-2
CASSLGEKGAYGYTF
>TRBV5-5|NA|TRBJ1-2
CASSLVAGHYGYTF
>TRBV19|NA|TRBJ2-4
CASSSDRLAKNIQYF
>TRBV18|NA|TRBJ1-1
CASSINTEAFF
>TRBV3-1/TRBV3-2|TRBD2|TRBJ2-3
CASSQLLAGVHSDTQYF
>TRBV3-1/TRBV3-2|NA|TRBJ1-3
CASSQVNRLFSGNTIYF
>TRBV5-1|NA|TRBJ1-1
CASSLNSVLTEAFF
>TRBV30|NA|TRBJ1-2
CAWSLGRGDGYTF
>TRBV19|TRBD1|TRBJ1-2
CASSMTGTSYGYTF
>TRBV19|NA|TRBJ1-1
CASSLAVNTEAFF
>TRBV19|NA|TRBJ1-4
CASSIEEFFSEKLFF
>TRBV25-1|NA|TRBJ1-2
CASSDSRGSYGYTF
>TRBV5-1|NA|TRBJ1-2
CASSLEGDSFQNPNF
>TRBV7-8|NA|TRBJ1-3
CASSLIRRRDSGNTIYF
>TRBV18|TRBD2|TRBJ2-1
CASSPLPSGISENEQFF
>TRBV12-3/TRBV12-4|NA|TRBJ1-2
CASSYSYGYTF
>TRBV11-2|NA|TRBJ1-2
CASSLVQGDNYGYTF
>TRBV19|TRBD2|TRBJ2-1
CASTAGVEQFF
>TRBV28|NA|TRBJ1-3
CASSLKERLRGNTIYF
>TRBV5-1|TRBD2|TRBJ2-2
CASSPGLAGPIVSNTGELFF
>TRBV27|TRBD1|TRBJ1-2
CASSPTGDYGYTF
>TRBV18|TRBD2|TRBJ2-1
CASSPIAGGDEQFF
>TRBV6-5|NA|TRBJ1-1
CASSYEGVDTEAFF
>TRBV15|TRBD2|TRBJ2-1
CATKLGGRAWNEQFF
>TRBV30|NA|TRBJ1-2
CAWSRTVHYGYTF
>TRBV11-3|NA|TRBJ2-2
CASSLGPSTGELFF
>TRBV7-8|TRBD1|TRBJ1-3
CASSLVGQGGTTIYF
>TRBV7-2|NA|TRBJ1-6
CASSIRQFSPLHF
>TRBV19|NA|TRBJ1-1
CASSIKGWDTEAFF
>TRBV19|TRBD1|TRBJ1-5
CASSNTGENSQHF
>TRBV7-8|TRBD1|TRBJ1-3
CASSSPNRGPGNTIYF
>TRBV5-5|NA|TRBJ2-5
CASKIGQFSETQYF
>TRBV19|NA|TRBJ2-3
CASSILGATTDTQYF
>TRBV19|NA|TRBJ1-2
CASSITGQNSNYGYTF
>TRBV27|NA|TRBJ1-6
CASSLNPGFNSPLHF
>TRBV28|NA|TRBJ2-7
CASSSRVHEQYF
>TRBV7-9|TRBD1|TRBJ2-4
CASSFQGQGIHIQYF
>TRBV5-1|NA|TRBJ1-4
CASSLVGATNEKLFF
>TRBV7-2|TRBD2|TRBJ2-5
CASSSNPGTSGAATQYF
>TRBV3-1/TRBV3-2|TRBD2|TRBJ2-5
CASSQGSSSGGQETQYF
>TRBV3-1/TRBV3-2|TRBD1|TRBJ1-2
CASSPQGQPQTGGYTF
>TRBV13|NA|TRBJ2-7
CASSLRGRSSYEQYF
>TRBV4-3|TRBD2|TRBJ2-3
CASSQEVGLGGSNTQYF
>TRBV19|TRBD2|TRBJ2-7
CASSISGTSGGSYEQYF